This T cell receptor beta chain appears in the sequencing data of a study of T cell repertoires in cytomegalovirus infection. The overall study: An indication of both CMV infection and matching HLA type came from public TCR beta signatures.

The sample holds a few counts of this clonotype. Its antigen is undetermined. The junction and the germline gene differ at one end; a read error may be behind it. Overall study findings and caveats: HLA-C-restricted CMV clonotypes gave the most frequent clonotype in two of eight donors. Carriers of CMV and the relevant HLA type were discriminated by public TCR beta frequency.

TCRdb fed the reads into MiXCR, producing one record per CDR3 protein. The table records 160,000 or so distinct CDR3 sequences, roughly 15% of them present only once. The specimen was CD8+ T cells from PBMCs. This TCR derives from a human donor in good health (CMV status not recorded). Some clones in this sample may be carry-over from other donors' samples.

DNA of the CDR3: TGTGCCAGCAGCTCCGGGACAGGAACCTACGGGCAGTACTTC. Encoded protein: CASSSGTGTYGQYF. The chain uses TRBV7-2 and TRBJ2-7, with 8 bases matching TRBD1. The CDR3 sequence is 14 residues long. The germline V gene has CDR1 SGHTA and CDR2 FQGNSA.